This record covers a single TCR beta chain. Antigen specificity is unknown. CDR1 is MNHEY and CDR2 is SVGAGI in the germline V gene. This CDR3 has 16 residues. Researchers built TCR beta cDNA using 5'RACE template switching with UMIs. TCRdb re-called the 5' RACE reads and gives one entry per CDR3 protein, without DNA. Its clone listing holds 250,000 to 300,000 distinct CDR3 sequences. The source of the sample is a study of T cells expressing NK-cell markers. At the level of the study: TCR beta repertoires came from sorted CD3+CD56+NKG2C+, CD3+CD56+NKG2C- and CD3+CD56-NKG2C+ T cells. Sequencing covered eight donors, seven HCMV-seropositive and one seronegative.

The study's findings and limits: There were a handful of donors in whom these clonotypes also led the CD3+CD56-NKG2C+ fraction.

V is TRBV6-5 and J is TRBJ2-1; there is no DNA to check the TCRdb D call of TRBD2. The TCR comes from a woman between 18 and 69 years old in good health. Sequencing was carried out using blood T cells: a sorted CD56 or NKG2C T cell subset, CD4+ or CD8+ T cells, or bulk PBMC T cells (not recorded which). The CDR3 sequence is CASSYSMLAGDHEQFF.